Reported below is one T cell receptor (beta chain). The antigen remains unidentified. These data originate in a study of OX40 agonist ivuxolimab in advanced cancers. The wider study: Patients were treated with intravenous ivuxolimab, dosed at 0.01 to 10 mg/kg and infused every 2 weeks.

Broader study findings: The authors also found low normalized T-cell clonal expansion in some nonresponders. With doses of 0.1 to 3.0 mg/kg, CD4+ and CD8+ blood T cells had undergone clonal expansion by week 6.

With V trimmed by 4 bases and J by 7 bases, 15 bases remained unmatched. This CDR3 is built from 18 residues. Germline V gene lookup returns CDR1 SGDLS and CDR2 YYNGEE. Blood got drawn at baseline, again on cycle 4 day 1, and then on cycle 7 day 1. Profiled with immunoSEQ multiplex PCR; TCRdb holds only in-frame clones, not every one. Of 29,000 or so clones listed, around nine tenths are singletons. Specimen: CD4+ or CD8+ T cells sorted from blood, collected in a trial of the OX40 agonist ivuxolimab. The TCR comes from an adult with an advanced solid tumor such as melanoma, head and neck, liver or kidney cancer. The rearrangement links TRBV9 to TRBJ2-5; 14 positions match TRBD2. Here the CDR3 reads CASSHPSGLAGVFGTQYF. The CDR3 region has the DNA TGTGCCAGCAGCCACCCCTCGGGACTAGCGGGGGTATTTGGGACCCAGTACTTC.